Below, one T cell receptor beta chain is given with its context. Its antigen is unidentified. The same CDR3 can be traced to other DNA sequences in this sample. The data are from a study of cytomegalovirus exposure and HLA in healthy donors. Overall study: Among the roughly 400 donors who were genotyped, approximately 76% fell in the genetic ancestry cluster that is associated with self-reported Caucasian donors. General study points: What a later analysis reportedly showed was that an Asian-associated ancestry cluster had fewer N-insertions than the approximately 720-donor mean. Investigators reported 150 to 200 TCR beta chains as tied to cytomegalovirus.

The CDR3 contains 14 residues. V dropped 4 bases and J dropped 1; count of bases not matched to a gene: 6. Germline V lookup: CDR1 SQVTM, CDR2 ANQGSEA. 13 Jbeta primers and 60 Vbeta primers were used for the PCR. Profiled with immunoSEQ multiplex PCR; TCRdb holds only in-frame clones, not every one. Among approximately 150,000 clones listed, around 65% were seen once. The rearrangement links TRBV29-1 to TRBJ2-5; TRBD2 agrees at 7 bases. Sequenced: PBMCs. The clonotype comes from a woman aged 25-40 years in good health and CMV-seropositive. In DNA, the CDR3 is TGCAGCGTTGGGGCGGGAGATGTCCAAGAGACCCAGTACTTC. Translation gives CSVGAGDVQETQYF.